These 2 T cell receptor beta chains were all obtained from the same sample, sequenced in a study of T cells after posttransplantation cyclophosphamide. Some clones are missing from TCRdb's copy, which holds only in-frame ones; the method was immunoSEQ multiplex PCR. The sample holds about 28,000 clones, 86% seen once. Sequenced: PBMCs. These receptors were taken from a man aged 50-59 years.

The chain recombines TRBV7-6 with TRBJ2-7; 7 bases map to TRBD1. The CDR3 extends over 14 amino acids. Germline CDR1 and CDR2: SGHVS and FNYEAQ. The trim removed 5 bases at V and 3 bases at J, leaving 7 bases unmatched. CDR3 in DNA: TGTGCCAGCAGCGCCCGGGACAGATACTACGAGCAGTACTTC. Translating it yields CASSARDRYYEQYF.

The chain recombines TRBV29-1 with TRBJ2-3; 7 bases are shared with TRBD2. The V and J ends lost 5 bases and 0 bases, in that order; junction bases with no gene match: 5. The germline V gene encodes CDR1 SQVTM and CDR2 ANQGSEA. The CDR3 runs to 14 residues. The CDR3: CSVRPGGSTDTQYF. CDR3 bases: TGCAGCGTTCGCCCCGGGGGGAGCACAGATACGCAGTATTTT.